The clone carrying this T cell receptor beta chain was counted between two and nine times. Germline V gene lookup returns CDR1 MNHEY and CDR2 SMNVEV (reference sequence). V lost 2 bases and J lost 5; bases outside the gene matches: 5. The CDR3 sequence is 16 residues long. The sample is drawn from a study of spatial heterogeneity in lung cancer. Time point here: sample taken at primary tumor resection. Sequencing of whole RNA from tumor, nontumor lung or frozen PBMC involved no sorting. TCRdb re-analysed the 5' RACE reads in MiXCR, keeping a single row per CDR3 protein. Counted here are fewer than 45,000 distinct CDR3 sequences, roughly 7% occurring once; the ten biggest clones make up around 42%.

The sequence derives from a female donor with early-stage non-small cell lung cancer. The gene calls are TRBV27 and TRBJ2-2; TRBD1 matches 10 bases. Sample: PBMCs, taken at surgery. This CDR3 reads CASSLTGTGATGELFF. CDR3 DNA: TGTGCCAGCAGTTTAACGGGGACAGGGGCGACCGGGGAGCTGTTTTTT.